Each of the 10 T cell receptor beta chains below was sequenced from the same sample in a study of cytotoxic CD8 clonotypes in ibrutinib-treated CLL (dated by TCRdb to the early 2020s). Per the publication, the time point label means: progressive disease on ibrutinib. The library was built by means of the immunoSEQ multiplex PCR assay. Imported from immuneACCESS, the table was reduced by TCRdb to in-frame sequences with V and J called. These copies leave out some clones; in studies compared against another copy, an unresolved V gene accounts for under half, and the cause of the remainder is not known. The sample table shows fewer than 300,000 clones, and 65% to 85% are seen once. The ten top clones hold about 5.8% of the sample. The starting material was PBMCs, obtained at disease progression, from a patient treated with ibrutinib. The receptors shown here come from a human donor with chronic lymphocytic leukemia.

As regards this clone: The junction departs from germline at one end; a sequencing error may be responsible. This sequence joins TRBV7-2 and TRBJ2-7; D gene uncertain. The germline V gene has CDR1 SGHTA and CDR2 FQGNSA. The CDR3 length is 9 residues. Written as DNA, the CDR3 is TGTGCCAGCAGCTCACCCCCCCCCTTC. It codes for CASSSPPPF.

This clone occurred a few times. The V call is TRBV5-8, the J call TRBJ1-5; no reliable D call. V gave up 2 bases and J gave up 3 bases, with 9 bases separating them. Germline values: CDR1 SGHTS, CDR2 YDEGEE. The CDR3 totals 14 residues. The chain's CDR3 is CASSFRGYNQPQHF. The CDR3 DNA is TGTGCCAGCAGCTTTCGAGGGTACAATCAGCCCCAGCATTTT. The whole variable domain, filled in from reference TRBV5-8 and TRBJ1-5, reads EAGVTQSPTHLIKTRGQQATLRCSPISGHTSVYWYQQALGLGLQFLLWYDEGEERNRGNFPPRFSGRQFPNYSSELNVNALELEDSALYLCASSFRGYNQPQHFGDGTRLSIL.

This rearrangement joins TRBV29-1 to TRBJ1-2, with TRBD1 matching over 7 bases. V dropped 7 bases and J dropped 3; count of bases not matched to a gene: 8. The CDR3 contains 13 residues. Germline loops: CDR1 SQVTM, CDR2 ANQGSEA. CDR3 coding DNA: TGCAGCGCAAGACAGGGAGCCGACTATGGCTACACCTTC. This codes for CSARQGADYGYTF.

The count of this clone is one. The V call is TRBV2, the J call TRBJ1-5; D remains ambiguous. V was shortened by 4 bases and J by 0 bases, with 19 bases between the two germline ends. There are 18 residues in the CDR3. CDR1 is SNHLY and CDR2 is FYNNEI in the germline V gene. The CDR3 DNA reads TGTGCCAGCAGTGTCCCCGGAGGATCCTTTAATAGCAATCAGCCCCAGCATTTT. It encodes CASSVPGGSFNSNQPQHF.

This chain connects TRBV29-1 to TRBJ2-7; TRBD2 is a possible D gene (5 bases). The CDR3 contains 13 residues. CDR1 SQVTM and CDR2 ANQGSEA come from the germline V gene. CDR3 loop: CTASGYGGYEQYF. CDR3 nucleotide sequence: TGCACCGCGTCTGGCTATGGAGGCTACGAGCAGTACTTC.

This chain connects TRBV27 to TRBJ1-6; D may be TRBD1 (6 bases). The CDR3 consists of 16 residues. V was trimmed by 3 bases and J by 13 bases, leaving 22 bases between them. In germline, CDR1 is MNHEY, CDR2 SMNVEV (reference sequence). The chain's CDR3 is CASSLLPGTSQGPLHF. The CDR3, as DNA: TGTGCCAGCAGTTTGCTCCCCGGGACATCCCAGGGTCCCCTCCACTTT.

The gene calls are TRBV6-5 and TRBJ2-3, with a possible D match to TRBD1 (7 bases). V was cut by 6 bases and J by 4 bases, with 14 bases left in between. Germline V gene sequence: CDR1 MNHEY, CDR2 SVGAGI. The CDR3 length is 14 residues. The CDR3 is CASSPPGGSDTQYF. In DNA, the CDR3 is TGTGCCAGCAGCCCTCCAGGGGGGTCAGATACGCAGTATTTT.

This clone has just one count. The chain joins TRBV5-1 to TRBJ2-5, with 13 bases identical to TRBD2. V shed 4 bases, J shed 7 bases, and the junction held 13 bases outside the gene matches. The germline CDR1 and CDR2 sequences are SGHRS and YFSETQ. The CDR3 spans 17 residues. The CDR3 DNA sequence: TGCGCCAGCAGCCGTACTAGCGGGGGGGTAATAACAGGGACCCAGTACTTC. Protein: CASSRTSGGVITGTQYF.

V gene TRBV7-9 combines with J gene TRBJ2-1; a possible D gene is TRBD2 (6 bases). Deletions cut 4 bases from V and 6 bases from J, with 19 bases between. The CDR3 length is 16 residues. The germline V gene has CDR1 SEHNR and CDR2 FQNEAQ (reference sequence). Here the CDR3 DNA reads TGTGCCAGCAGCTCCTGGCGCGGGGAGGACGGCAATGAGCAGTTCTTC. Protein sequence: CASSSWRGEDGNEQFF.

This clone appeared once. The genes are TRBV28 and TRBJ2-7; the D is unclear. The CDR3 runs 14 residues. Germline V gene lookup returns CDR1 MDHEN and CDR2 SYDVKM. V was trimmed by 2 bases and J by 0 bases, leaving 8 bases between them. The CDR3 protein is CASSLVPTSYEQYF. CDR3 sequence (DNA): TGTGCCAGCAGTTTAGTCCCCACCTCCTACGAGCAGTACTTC.